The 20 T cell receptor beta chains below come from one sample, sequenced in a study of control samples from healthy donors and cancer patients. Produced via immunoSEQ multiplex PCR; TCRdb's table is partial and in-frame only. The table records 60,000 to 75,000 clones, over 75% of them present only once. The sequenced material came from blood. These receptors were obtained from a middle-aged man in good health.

The CDR3 coding sequence is TGTGCCAGCTCACCTGAGACTTCGTACAATGAGCAGTTCTTC. Protein product: CASSPETSYNEQFF. The chain uses TRBV18 and TRBJ2-1; D is unclear. CDR3 length equals 14 residues. Germline CDR1 KGHSH, CDR2 LQKENI. Between the trimmed V and J ends, which lost 3 bases and 4 bases, there was a span of 10 bases.

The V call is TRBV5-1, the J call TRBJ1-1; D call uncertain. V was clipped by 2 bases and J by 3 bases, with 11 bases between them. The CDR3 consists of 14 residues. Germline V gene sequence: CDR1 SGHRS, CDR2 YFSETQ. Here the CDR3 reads CASSFTVKDTEAFF. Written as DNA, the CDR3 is TGCGCCAGCAGCTTTACGGTCAAGGACACTGAAGCTTTCTTT.

The CDR3: CASSLVSKYQETQYF. DNA for the CDR3: TGCGCCAGCAGCTTGGTTAGTAAGTACCAAGAGACCCAGTACTTC. This chain connects TRBV5-1 to TRBJ2-5; D uncertain. Germline V gene sequence: CDR1 SGHRS, CDR2 YFSETQ. The V end was cut by 0 bases, the J end by 0 bases, with 9 bases between. The CDR3 length is 15 residues.

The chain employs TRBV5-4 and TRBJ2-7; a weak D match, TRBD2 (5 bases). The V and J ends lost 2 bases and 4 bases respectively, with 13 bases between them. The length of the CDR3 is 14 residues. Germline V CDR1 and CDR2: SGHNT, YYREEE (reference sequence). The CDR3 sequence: CASSFGPGIYEQYF. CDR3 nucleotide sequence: TGTGCCAGCAGCTTCGGACCCGGGATATACGAGCAGTACTTC.

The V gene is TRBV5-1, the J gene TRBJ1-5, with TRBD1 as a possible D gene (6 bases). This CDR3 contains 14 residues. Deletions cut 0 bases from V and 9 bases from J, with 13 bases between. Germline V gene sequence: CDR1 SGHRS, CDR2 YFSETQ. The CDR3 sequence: CASSLDEGERPQHF. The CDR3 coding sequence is TGCGCCAGCAGCTTGGATGAGGGGGAACGGCCCCAGCATTTT.

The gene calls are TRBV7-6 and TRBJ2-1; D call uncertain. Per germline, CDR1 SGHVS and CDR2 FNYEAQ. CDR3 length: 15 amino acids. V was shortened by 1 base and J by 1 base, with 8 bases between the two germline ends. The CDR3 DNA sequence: TGTGCCAGCAGCTTAGGTACCACTTCCTACAATGAGCAGTTCTTC. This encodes CASSLGTTSYNEQFF.

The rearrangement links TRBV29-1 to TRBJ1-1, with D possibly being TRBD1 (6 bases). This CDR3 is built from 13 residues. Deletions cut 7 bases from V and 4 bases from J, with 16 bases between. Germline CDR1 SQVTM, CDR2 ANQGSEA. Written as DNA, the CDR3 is TGCAGCGCCGGGGGCAGGGGAGGCACTGAAGCTTTCTTT. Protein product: CSAGGRGGTEAFF.

CDR3 DNA: TGTGCCAGCAGCTGGGGTTCGGGCGGGGGATCCTCTACGCAGTATTTT. Protein sequence: CASSWGSGGGSSTQYF. The V and J genes are TRBV5-6 and TRBJ2-3; 7 bases map to TRBD2. The CDR3 has 16 residues. V trimming: 3 bases; J trimming: 8 bases; junction bases outside the gene matches: 15. From germline, CDR1 is SGHDT and CDR2 YYEEEE.

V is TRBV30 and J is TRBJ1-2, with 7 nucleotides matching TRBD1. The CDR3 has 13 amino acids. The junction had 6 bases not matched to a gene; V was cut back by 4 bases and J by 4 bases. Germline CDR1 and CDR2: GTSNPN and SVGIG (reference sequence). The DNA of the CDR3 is TGTGCCTGGACCGACAGGGACGTCTATGGCTACACCTTC. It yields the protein CAWTDRDVYGYTF.

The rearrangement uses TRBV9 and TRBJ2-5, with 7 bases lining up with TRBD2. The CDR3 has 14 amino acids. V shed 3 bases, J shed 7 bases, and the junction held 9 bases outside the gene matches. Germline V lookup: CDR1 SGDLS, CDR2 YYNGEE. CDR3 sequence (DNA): TGTGCCAGCAGCGAGCCTAGCGGCCATGGGACCCAGTACTTC. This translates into CASSEPSGHGTQYF.

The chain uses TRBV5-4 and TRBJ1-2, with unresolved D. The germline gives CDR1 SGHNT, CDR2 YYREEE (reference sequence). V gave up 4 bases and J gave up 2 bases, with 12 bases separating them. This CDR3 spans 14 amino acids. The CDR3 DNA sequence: TGTGCCAGCAGCCATCCCACGAGGAACTATGGCTACACCTTC. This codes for CASSHPTRNYGYTF.

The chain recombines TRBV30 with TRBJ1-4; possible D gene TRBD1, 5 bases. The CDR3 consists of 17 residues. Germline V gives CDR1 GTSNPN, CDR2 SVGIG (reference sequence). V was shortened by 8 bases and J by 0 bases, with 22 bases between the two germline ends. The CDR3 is CAVTPGAPVATNEKLFF. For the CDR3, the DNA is TGTGCCGTCACCCCCGGGGCTCCCGTTGCAACTAATGAAAAACTGTTTTTT.

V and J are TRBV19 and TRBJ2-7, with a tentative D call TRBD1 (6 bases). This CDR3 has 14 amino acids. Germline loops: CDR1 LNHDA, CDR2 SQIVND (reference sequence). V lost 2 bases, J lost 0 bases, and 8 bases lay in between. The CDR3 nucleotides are TGTGCCAGTAGTATAAGGGGGAACTCCTACGAGCAGTACTTC. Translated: CASSIRGNSYEQYF.

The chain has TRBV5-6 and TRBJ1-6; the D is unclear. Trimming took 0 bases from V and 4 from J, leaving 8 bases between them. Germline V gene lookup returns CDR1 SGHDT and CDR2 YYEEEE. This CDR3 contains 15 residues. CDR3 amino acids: CASSLGTVYNSPLHF. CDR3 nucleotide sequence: TGTGCCAGCAGCTTGGGAACCGTGTATAATTCACCCCTCCACTTT.

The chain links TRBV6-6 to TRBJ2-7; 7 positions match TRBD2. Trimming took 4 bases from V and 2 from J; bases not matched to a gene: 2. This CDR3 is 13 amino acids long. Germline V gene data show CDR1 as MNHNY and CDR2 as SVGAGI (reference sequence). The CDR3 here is CASSSSGPYEQYF. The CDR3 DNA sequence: TGTGCCAGCAGTTCTAGCGGACCCTACGAGCAGTACTTC.

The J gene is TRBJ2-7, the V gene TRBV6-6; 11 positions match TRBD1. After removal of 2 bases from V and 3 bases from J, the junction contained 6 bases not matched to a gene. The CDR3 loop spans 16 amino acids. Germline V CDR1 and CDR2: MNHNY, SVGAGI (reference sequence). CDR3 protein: CASSYSRDRGGYEQYF. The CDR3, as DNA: TGTGCCAGCAGTTACAGCCGGGACAGGGGGGGCTACGAGCAGTACTTC.

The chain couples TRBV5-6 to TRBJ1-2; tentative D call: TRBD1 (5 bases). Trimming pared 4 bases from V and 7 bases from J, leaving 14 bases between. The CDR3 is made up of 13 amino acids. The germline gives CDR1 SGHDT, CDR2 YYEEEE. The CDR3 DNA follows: TGTGCCAGCAGCGCGCAGGGACTAGGTGGCTACACCTTC. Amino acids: CASSAQGLGGYTF.

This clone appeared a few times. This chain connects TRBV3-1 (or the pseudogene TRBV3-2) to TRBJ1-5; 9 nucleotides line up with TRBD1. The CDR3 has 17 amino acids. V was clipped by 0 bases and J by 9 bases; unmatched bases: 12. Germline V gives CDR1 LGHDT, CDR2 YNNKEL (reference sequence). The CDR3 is CASSQDPSGTGSRPQHF. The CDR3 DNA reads TGTGCCAGCAGCCAAGACCCTTCCGGGACAGGGTCTCGGCCCCAGCATTTT.

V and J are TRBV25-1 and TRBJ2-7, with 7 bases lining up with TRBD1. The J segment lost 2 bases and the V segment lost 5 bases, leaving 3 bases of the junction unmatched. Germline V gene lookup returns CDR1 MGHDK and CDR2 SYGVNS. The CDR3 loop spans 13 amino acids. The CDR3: CASSTGEPYEQYF. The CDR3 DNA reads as TGTGCCAGCAGTACAGGGGAGCCCTACGAGCAGTACTTC.

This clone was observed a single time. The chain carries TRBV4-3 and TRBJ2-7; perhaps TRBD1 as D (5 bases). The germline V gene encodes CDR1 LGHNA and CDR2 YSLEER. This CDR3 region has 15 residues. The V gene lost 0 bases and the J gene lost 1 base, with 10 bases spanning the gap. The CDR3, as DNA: TGCGCCAGCAGCCAAGATTTTGCAGGGTCCTACGAGCAGTACTTC. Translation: CASSQDFAGSYEQYF.